Given below is one TCR beta chain in context. The data were obtained in a study of blood T cell repertoires in COVID-19. About the study: Italy, Spain and the United States were the sources of the convalescent and acute COVID-19 samples.

In the original workflow: Amplification of reference gene primers was used by the study to estimate nucleated cell counts. This table comes from immunoSEQ multiplex PCR, and its TCRdb copy is limited to in-frame clones, with some not included. The V and J calls and clone size are taken from that table; D and trimming were inferred from the DNA. Of a few hundred thousand clones in the sample, 85% to 90% were seen once. The CDR3 totals 13 residues. Germline lookup yields CDR1 SGDLS and CDR2 YYNGEE. V lost 4 bases and J 9 bases, leaving 14 bases between the germline ends. Seattle patients were enrolled during active infection and followed longitudinally.

The material sequenced was peripheral blood. The rearrangement links TRBV9 to TRBJ1-5; TRBD1 might be the D (5 bases). The origin of this receptor is a woman aged 25 to 39 with COVID-19, enrolled during active disease. The CDR3 coding sequence is TGTGCCAGCAGCCCAACAGGCGGGGGGCCCCAGCATTTT. Translated, it gives CASSPTGGGPQHF.